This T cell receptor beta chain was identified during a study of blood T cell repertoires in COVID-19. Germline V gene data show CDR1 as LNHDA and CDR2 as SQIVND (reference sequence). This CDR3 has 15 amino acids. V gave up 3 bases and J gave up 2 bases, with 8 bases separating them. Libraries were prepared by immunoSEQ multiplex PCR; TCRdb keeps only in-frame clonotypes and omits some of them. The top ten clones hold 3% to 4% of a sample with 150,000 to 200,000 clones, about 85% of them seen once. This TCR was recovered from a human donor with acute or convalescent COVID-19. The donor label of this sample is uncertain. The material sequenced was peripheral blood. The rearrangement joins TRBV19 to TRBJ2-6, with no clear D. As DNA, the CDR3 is TGTGCCAGTAGTATGGCAGTTACTGGGGCCAACGTCCTGACTTTC. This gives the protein CASSMAVTGANVLTF.